The source of this TCR beta chain is a study of blood T cell repertoires in COVID-19. The germline CDR1 and CDR2 sequences are LGHDT and YNNKEL (reference sequence). The CDR3 sequence is 12 residues long. Trimming pared 2 bases from V and 2 bases from J, leaving 3 bases between. Profiled with immunoSEQ multiplex PCR; TCRdb holds only in-frame clones, not every one. Of about 230,000 clones in the sample, roughly 88% were seen once. The chain has TRBV3-1 (or the pseudogene TRBV3-2) and TRBJ1-1; no clear D. The receptor was isolated from a woman in her forties who had recovered from COVID-19. Sequencing was done on a sample of peripheral blood. The CDR3 DNA reads as TGTGCCAGCAGCCAACTTAACACTGAAGCTTTCTTT. This encodes CASSQLNTEAFF.